Shown below are 11 T cell receptor beta chains from a single sample sequenced in a study of tumor and adjacent non-tumor tissue in lung cancer. Three rounds of nested PCR, following a modified ARM-PCR protocol, produced the TCRbeta library. Each CDR3 protein is one row after TCRdb ran MiXCR on the multiplex PCR reads. In the table there are about 110,000 distinct CDR3 sequences, 60% to 80% of which are singletons. No cell sorting was done before RNA was extracted from the tissue. The normal lung tissue was taken more than 3 cm from the tumor edge. Input material: distant non-tumor lung tissue. These TCRs come from a man in his 60s with non-small cell lung cancer.

This chain links TRBV7-8 with TRBJ1-2; the D gene is possibly TRBD1 (6 bases). Trimming took 7 bases from V and 6 from J, leaving 12 bases between them. The CDR3 runs 12 residues. Germline V gene lookup returns CDR1 SGHVS and CDR2 FQNEAQ. CDR3 residues: CASNMGADGYTF. The DNA for the CDR3 is TGTGCCAGCAACATGGGGGCGGATGGCTACACCTTC.

In the case of this clonotype: This may be a read error, as it is one base from a much larger clone. J is TRBJ2-7 and V is TRBV20-1, with D possibly being TRBD2 (6 bases). CDR3 size: 13 residues. CDR1 DFQATT and CDR2 SNEGSKA come from the germline V gene (reference sequence). CDR3 amino acids: CSTRVSGVNEQYF. CDR3 nucleotides: TGCAGTACTAGAGTCTCGGGAGTTAACGAGCAGTACTTC.

Worth noting for this clonotype: This clone may be a read error of a much larger clone one base away. V usage is TRBV20-1 and J usage is TRBJ2-7; 11 bases align to TRBD2. Germline CDR1 DFQATT, CDR2 SNEGSKA (reference sequence). The CDR3 is 15 amino acids. The CDR3: CNARVTSGESYEQYF. As DNA, the CDR3 is TGCAATGCTAGAGTGACTAGCGGGGAATCCTACGAGCAGTACTTC.

Many counts were recorded for this clonotype. The gene calls are TRBV28 and TRBJ2-6; the D gene is possibly TRBD1 (5 bases). This CDR3 region has 15 residues. Germline values: CDR1 MDHEN, CDR2 SYDVKM. V lost 4 bases, J lost 3 bases, and 10 bases lay in between. CDR3 nucleotide sequence: TGTGCCAGCAGTTCGGAGACAGATGGGGCCAACGTCCTGACTTTC. Its protein is CASSSETDGANVLTF.

Notes on this clonotype: A much larger clone differs by one base, so this may be a read error. The chain couples TRBV28 to TRBJ2-7, with D possibly matching TRBD1 (5 bases). Germline lookup yields CDR1 MDHEN and CDR2 SYDVKM. The CDR3 extends over 15 amino acids. Trimming pared 5 bases from V and 6 bases from J, leaving 20 bases between. The CDR3 loop is CASSPGQVGICEQYF. The CDR3 DNA follows: TGTGCCAGCAGTCCAGGGCAGGTTGGGATATGCGAGCAGTACTTC. Full variable domain (outside the CDR3, taken from reference TRBV28 and TRBJ2-7): DVKVTQSSRYLVKRTGEKVFLECVQDMDHENMFWYRQDPGLGLRLIYFSYDVKMKEKGDIPEGYSVSREKKERFSLILESASTNQTSMYLCASSPGQVGICEQYFGPGTRLTVT.

On this clonotype: This could be a read error, since a much larger clone is one nucleotide away. The rearrangement joins TRBV14 to TRBJ1-1, with D unresolved. The CDR3 consists of 14 residues. CDR1 is SGHDN, CDR2 FVKESK, per germline. In DNA, the CDR3 is TGTGCCAGCTGCCAGTTGGCTCCCGGGACTGAAGCTTTCTTT. Protein: CASCQLAPGTEAFF.

This clonotype has at least ten counts. V and J are TRBV6-5 and TRBJ1-1, with a tentative D call TRBD1 (6 bases). This CDR3 has 13 amino acids. Per germline, CDR1 MNHEY and CDR2 SVGAGI. Trimming took 7 bases from V and 0 from J, leaving 9 bases between them. Here the CDR3 DNA reads TGTGCCAGCATCTCAGGGGTGAACACTGAAGCTTTCTTT. It translates to CASISGVNTEAFF.

As concerns this clonotype: One junction end does not reproduce the germline sequence, and a read error may be involved. V gene TRBV5-6 combines with J gene TRBJ2-5; D tentatively reads TRBD1 or TRBD2 (5 bases each). The CDR3 is made up of 15 amino acids. Germline V gene sequence: CDR1 SGHDT, CDR2 YYEEEE. This CDR3 reads CANSRHRDDEETQYF. DNA of the CDR3: TGTGCCAACAGCCGGCACCGGGACGACGAAGAGACCCAGTACTTC.

This clonotype was counted a few times. The rearrangement joins TRBV5-1 to TRBJ2-3; no definite D call. V was pared by 0 bases and J by 7 bases, with 12 bases between. The CDR3 sequence is 14 residues long. Germline V gives CDR1 SGHRS, CDR2 YFSETQ. The CDR3 DNA reads TGCGCCAGCAGCTTGGGCGGAGTCCAATATACGCAGTATTTT. Translated, it gives CASSLGGVQYTQYF.

Notes on this clonotype: Since a much larger clone is just one base distant, this may be a read error. V gene TRBV12-3 or TRBV12-4 combines with J gene TRBJ2-7; D is undetermined. This CDR3 region has 13 residues. This CDR3 is CVSSSFGSYEQYF. CDR3 sequence (DNA): TGTGTCAGCAGTTCATTCGGTTCCTACGAGCAGTACTTC.

Notes on this clonotype: Relative to the germline gene, one junction end is altered; a read error may explain this. The chain has TRBV29-1 and TRBJ2-1; 14 bases align to TRBD2. Germline CDR1 SQVTM, CDR2 ANQGSEA. The CDR3 is 15 amino acids. The CDR3 DNA sequence: TGCAGCGGGGGACTAGCGGGAGTTGGGGACAATGAACAGTTCTTC. It translates to CSGGLAGVGDNEQFF.